The 5 T cell receptor beta chains reported below all come from one sample, sequenced in a study of blood T cell dynamics during melanoma immunotherapy. Sample time point: pre-treatment baseline. Assay used: immunoSEQ multiplex PCR; TCRdb lists only in-frame clones, some missing. Here the sample spans approximately 15,000 clones, 85% being singletons. This specimen was blood, taken from a patient treated with checkpoint blockade. These receptors came from a human donor with melanoma.

The rearrangement joins TRBV15 to TRBJ1-1; D perhaps matches TRBD1 (5 bases). From germline, CDR1 is LNHNV and CDR2 YYDKDF (reference sequence). V lost 0 bases and J 5 bases, leaving 16 bases between the germline ends. There are 16 residues in the CDR3. The CDR3 nucleotides read TGTGCCACCAGCAGAGATTCGGGGGGAGTCAGGACTGAAGCTTTCTTT. Translation: CATSRDSGGVRTEAFF.

This chain connects TRBV6-5 to TRBJ1-2; no clear D gene. The CDR3 length is 15 residues. Germline V gene data show CDR1 as MNHEY and CDR2 as SVGAGI. The germline V and J ends were trimmed by 2 bases and 6 bases, with 16 bases remaining between them. The CDR3 region has the DNA TGTGCCAGCAGTTACAGTCTGGCTGGAGGTGATGGCTACACCTTC. Amino acids: CASSYSLAGGDGYTF.

This rearrangement joins TRBV6-1 to TRBJ1-4; unclear D gene. Germline CDR1 reads MNHNS; CDR2 reads SASEGT. Trimming pared 1 base from V and 2 bases from J, leaving 8 bases between. This CDR3 is built from 15 residues. CDR3 amino acids: CASSEVGRTNEKLFF. CDR3 bases: TGTGCCAGCAGTGAAGTGGGAAGGACTAATGAAAAACTGTTTTTT.

J is TRBJ2-7 and V is TRBV30; TRBD2 might be the D (5 bases). The V and J ends lost 0 bases and 7 bases respectively, with 16 bases between them. CDR3 size: 14 residues. CDR1 is GTSNPN and CDR2 is SVGIG in the germline V gene (reference sequence). CDR3 nucleotides: TGTGCCTGGAGTGTACCCCCGAACTCGGGGGAGCAGTACTTC. It encodes CAWSVPPNSGEQYF.

The chain has TRBV27 and TRBJ2-2, with 8 bases aligning to TRBD1. With 6 bases clipped from V and 6 bases from J, the junction kept 9 bases outside the gene matches. This CDR3 comprises 15 residues. The germline V gene encodes CDR1 MNHEY and CDR2 SMNVEV (reference sequence). The CDR3 nucleotides are TGTGCCAGCAGGGACAGGGTCGTCAGGTCCGGGGAGCTGTTTTTT. Translated, it gives CASRDRVVRSGELFF.